This T cell receptor beta chain was observed in a study of Ad26.COV2.S vaccination and SARS-CoV-2 variants. Study results and limitations: Non-spike TCR breadth did not differ much between vaccine and placebo recipients.

Clones were read by immunoSEQ multiplex PCR, and TCRdb kept only the in-frame ones, dropping some. The sample shows about 180,000 clones, roughly 87% of them seen only once. Points on this clone: Antigen: not known.

Trimming took 3 bases from V and 5 from J, leaving 15 bases between them. This CDR3 region has 15 residues. Germline V lookup: CDR1 MGHRA, CDR2 YSYEKL. This receptor was obtained from a human donor who had recovered from COVID-19. This chain links TRBV4-1 with TRBJ2-3; the D gene could be TRBD1 or TRBD2 (5 bases each). This specimen was peripheral blood, taken after recovery from COVID-19. The CDR3 DNA is TGCGCCAGCAGCCACCCCGAGGGGCTCGGAGATACGCAGTATTTT. This encodes CASSHPEGLGDTQYF.